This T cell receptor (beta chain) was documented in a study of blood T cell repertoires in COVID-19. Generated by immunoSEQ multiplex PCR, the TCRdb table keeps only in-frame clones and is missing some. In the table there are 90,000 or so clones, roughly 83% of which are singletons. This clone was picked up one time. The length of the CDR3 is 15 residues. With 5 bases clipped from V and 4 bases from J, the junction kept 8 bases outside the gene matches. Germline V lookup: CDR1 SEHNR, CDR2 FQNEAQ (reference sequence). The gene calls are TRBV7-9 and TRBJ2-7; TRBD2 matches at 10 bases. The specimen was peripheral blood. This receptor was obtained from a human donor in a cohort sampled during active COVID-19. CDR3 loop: CASSPSGRAGYEQYF. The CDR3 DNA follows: TGTGCCAGCAGCCCGAGCGGGAGGGCCGGTTACGAGCAGTACTTC.